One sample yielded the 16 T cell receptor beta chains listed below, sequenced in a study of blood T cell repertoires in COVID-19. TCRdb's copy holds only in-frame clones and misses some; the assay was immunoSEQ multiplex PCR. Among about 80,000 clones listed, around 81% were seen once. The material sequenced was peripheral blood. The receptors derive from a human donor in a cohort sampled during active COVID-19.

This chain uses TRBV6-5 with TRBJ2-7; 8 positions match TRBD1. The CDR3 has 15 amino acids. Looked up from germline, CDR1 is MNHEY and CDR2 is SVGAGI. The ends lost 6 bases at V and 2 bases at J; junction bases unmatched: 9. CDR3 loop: CASRRVGQGAYEQYF. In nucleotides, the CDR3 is TGTGCCAGCAGACGTGTAGGACAGGGTGCCTACGAGCAGTACTTC.

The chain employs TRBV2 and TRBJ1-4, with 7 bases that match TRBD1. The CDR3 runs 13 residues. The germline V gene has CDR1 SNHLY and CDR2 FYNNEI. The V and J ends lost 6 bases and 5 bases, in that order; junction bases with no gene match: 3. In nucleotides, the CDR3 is TGTGCCAGCAGGCCGGGACAGAATGAAAAACTGTTTTTT. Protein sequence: CASRPGQNEKLFF.

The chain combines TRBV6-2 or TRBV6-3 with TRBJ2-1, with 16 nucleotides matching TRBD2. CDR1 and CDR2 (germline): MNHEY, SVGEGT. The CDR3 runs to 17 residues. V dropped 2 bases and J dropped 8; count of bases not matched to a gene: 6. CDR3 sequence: CASSYPLGLAGGDEQFF. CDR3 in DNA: TGTGCCAGCAGTTACCCCCTGGGACTAGCGGGAGGGGATGAGCAGTTCTTC.

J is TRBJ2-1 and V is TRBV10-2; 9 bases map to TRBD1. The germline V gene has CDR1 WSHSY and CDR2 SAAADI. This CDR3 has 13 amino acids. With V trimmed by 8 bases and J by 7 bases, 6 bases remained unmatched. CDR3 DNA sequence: TGCGCCAGCCGACAGGGGGTTTTTAATGAGCAGTTCTTC. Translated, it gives CASRQGVFNEQFF.

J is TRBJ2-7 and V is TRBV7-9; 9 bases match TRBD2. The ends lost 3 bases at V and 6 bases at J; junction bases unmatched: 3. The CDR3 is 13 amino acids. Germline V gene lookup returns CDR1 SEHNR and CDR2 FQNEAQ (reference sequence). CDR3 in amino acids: CASSFSGRIEQYV. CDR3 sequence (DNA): TGTGCCAGCAGCTTTAGCGGGAGAATCGAGCAGTACGTC.

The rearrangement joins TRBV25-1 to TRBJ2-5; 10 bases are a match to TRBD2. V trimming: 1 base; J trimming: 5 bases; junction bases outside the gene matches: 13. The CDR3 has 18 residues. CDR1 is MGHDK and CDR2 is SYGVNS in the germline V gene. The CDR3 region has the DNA TGTGCCAGCAGTGAATGGGGAGCGGGAGGGTCCTTGTGGGAGACCCAGTACTTC. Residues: CASSEWGAGGSLWETQYF.

For the CDR3, the DNA is TGTGCCTGGAGTGTACGCGGCGGGGCTAATGAAAAACTGTTTTTT. Amino acid sequence: CAWSVRGGANEKLFF. The chain couples TRBV30 to TRBJ1-4; D gene ambiguous. The CDR3 covers 15 residues. Germline loops: CDR1 GTSNPN, CDR2 SVGIG (reference sequence). Trimming took off 0 bases at V and 3 bases at J, with 11 bases between the two ends.

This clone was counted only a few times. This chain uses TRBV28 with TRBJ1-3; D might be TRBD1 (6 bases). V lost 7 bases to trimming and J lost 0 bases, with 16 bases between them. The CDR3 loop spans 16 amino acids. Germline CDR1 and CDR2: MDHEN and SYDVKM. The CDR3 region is CASTRGRGISGNTIYF. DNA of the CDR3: TGTGCCAGCACCCGAGGCAGGGGTATCTCTGGAAACACCATATATTTT.

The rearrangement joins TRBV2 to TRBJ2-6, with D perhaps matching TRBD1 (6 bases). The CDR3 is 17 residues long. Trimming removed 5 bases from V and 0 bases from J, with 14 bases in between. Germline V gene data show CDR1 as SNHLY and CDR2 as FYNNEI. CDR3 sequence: CASSHPGQPSGANVLTF. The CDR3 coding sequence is TGTGCCAGCAGTCATCCGGGACAACCCTCTGGGGCCAACGTCCTGACTTTC.

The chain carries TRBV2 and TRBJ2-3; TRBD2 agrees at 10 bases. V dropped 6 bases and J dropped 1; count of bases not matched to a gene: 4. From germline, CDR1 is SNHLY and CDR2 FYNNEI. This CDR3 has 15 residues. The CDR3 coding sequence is TGTGCCAGCAGGGGCACTAGCGGGGGCACAGATACGCAGTATTTT. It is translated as CASRGTSGGTDTQYF. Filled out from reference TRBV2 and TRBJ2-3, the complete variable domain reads EPEVTQTPSHQVTQMGQEVILRCVPISNHLYFYWYRQILGQKVEFLVSFYNNEISEKSEIFDDQFSVERPDGSNFTLKIRSTKLEDSAMYFCASRGTSGGTDTQYFGPGTRLTVL.

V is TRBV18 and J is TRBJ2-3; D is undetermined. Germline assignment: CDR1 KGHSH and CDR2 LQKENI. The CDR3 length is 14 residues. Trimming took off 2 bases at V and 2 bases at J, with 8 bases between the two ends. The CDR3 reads CASSPETFTDTQYF. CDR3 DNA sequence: TGTGCCAGCTCACCAGAAACATTCACAGATACGCAGTATTTT.

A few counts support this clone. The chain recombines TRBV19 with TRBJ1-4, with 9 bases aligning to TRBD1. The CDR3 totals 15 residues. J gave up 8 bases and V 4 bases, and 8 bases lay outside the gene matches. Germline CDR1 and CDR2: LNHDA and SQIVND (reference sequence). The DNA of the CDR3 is TGTGCCAGTAGTACCCTACAGGGGGCCGAGGAAAAACTGTTTTTT. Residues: CASSTLQGAEEKLFF.

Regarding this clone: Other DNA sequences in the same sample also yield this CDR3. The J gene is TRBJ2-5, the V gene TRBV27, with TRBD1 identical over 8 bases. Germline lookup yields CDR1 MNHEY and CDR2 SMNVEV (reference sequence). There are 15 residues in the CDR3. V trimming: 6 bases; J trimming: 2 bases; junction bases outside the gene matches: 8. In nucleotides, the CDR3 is TGTGCCAGCAGCCTAGGTCAGGGGGCGCAAGAGACCCAGTACTTC. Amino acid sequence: CASSLGQGAQETQYF.

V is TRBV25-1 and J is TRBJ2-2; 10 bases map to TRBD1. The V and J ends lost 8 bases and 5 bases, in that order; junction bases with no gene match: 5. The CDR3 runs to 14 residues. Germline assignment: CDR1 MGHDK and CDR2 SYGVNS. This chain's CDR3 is CASAGTGETGELFF. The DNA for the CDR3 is TGTGCCAGCGCAGGGACAGGGGAAACCGGGGAGCTGTTTTTT.

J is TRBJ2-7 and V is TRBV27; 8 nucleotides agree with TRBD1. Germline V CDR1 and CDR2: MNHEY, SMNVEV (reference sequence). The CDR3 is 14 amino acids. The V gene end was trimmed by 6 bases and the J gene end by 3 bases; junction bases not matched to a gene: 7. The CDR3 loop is CASRLTGEGYEQYF. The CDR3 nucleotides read TGTGCCAGCAGGTTGACAGGGGAAGGCTACGAGCAGTACTTC.

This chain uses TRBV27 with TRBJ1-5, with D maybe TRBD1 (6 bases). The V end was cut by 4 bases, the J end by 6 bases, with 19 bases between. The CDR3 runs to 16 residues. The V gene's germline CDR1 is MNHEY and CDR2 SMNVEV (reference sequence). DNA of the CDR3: TGTGCCAGCAGTTCAGGGGCGTATGACCTTTCTCAGCCCCAGCATTTT. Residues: CASSSGAYDLSQPQHF.